This T cell receptor (beta chain) was recorded in a study of blood T cell repertoires in COVID-19. Only in-frame clones appear in the TCRdb table, and some are missing; sequencing was by immunoSEQ multiplex PCR. The sample carries nearly 200,000 clones, around four fifths recorded once. The sample taken for sequencing was peripheral blood. This clonotype originated in a human donor in a cohort sampled during active COVID-19.

The CDR3 sequence is CASSEILGWVTNEQFF. The CDR3 DNA reads TGTGCCAGTAGTGAGATCCTGGGCTGGGTCACCAATGAGCAGTTCTTC. The V gene is TRBV19, the J gene TRBJ2-1; no definite D call. Germline V gives CDR1 LNHDA, CDR2 SQIVND (reference sequence). Trimming left V 5 bases short and J 6 bases short, with 20 bases between. The CDR3 totals 16 residues.